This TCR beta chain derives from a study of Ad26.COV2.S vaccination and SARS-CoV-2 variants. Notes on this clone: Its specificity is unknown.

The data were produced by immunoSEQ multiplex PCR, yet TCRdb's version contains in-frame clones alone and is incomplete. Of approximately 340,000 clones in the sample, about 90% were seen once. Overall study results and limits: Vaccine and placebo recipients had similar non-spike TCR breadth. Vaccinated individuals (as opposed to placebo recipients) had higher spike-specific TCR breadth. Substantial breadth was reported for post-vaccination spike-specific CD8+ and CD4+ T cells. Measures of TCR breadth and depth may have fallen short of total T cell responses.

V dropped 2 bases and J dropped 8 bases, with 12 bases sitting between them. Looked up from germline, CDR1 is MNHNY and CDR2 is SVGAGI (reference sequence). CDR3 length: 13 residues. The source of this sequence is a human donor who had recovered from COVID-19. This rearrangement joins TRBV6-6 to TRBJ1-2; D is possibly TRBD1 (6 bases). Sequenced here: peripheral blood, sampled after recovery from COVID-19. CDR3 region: CASSYGAGEGYTF. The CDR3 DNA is TGTGCCAGCAGTTACGGGGCAGGGGAAGGCTACACCTTC.